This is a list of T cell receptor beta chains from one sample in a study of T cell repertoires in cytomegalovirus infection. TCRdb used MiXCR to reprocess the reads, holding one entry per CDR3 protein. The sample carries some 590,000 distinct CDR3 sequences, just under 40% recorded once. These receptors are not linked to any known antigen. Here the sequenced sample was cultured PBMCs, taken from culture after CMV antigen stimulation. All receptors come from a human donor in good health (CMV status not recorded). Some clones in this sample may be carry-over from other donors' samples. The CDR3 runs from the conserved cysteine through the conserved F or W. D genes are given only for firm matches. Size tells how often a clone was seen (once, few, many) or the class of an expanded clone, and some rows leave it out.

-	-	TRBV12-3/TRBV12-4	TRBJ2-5	TGTGCCAGCAGCAACCTCCAAGAGACCCAGTACTTC	CASSNLQETQYF
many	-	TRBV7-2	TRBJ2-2	TGTGCCAGCAGCTCAGAAGGGGGAAGGAACACCGGGGAGCTGTTTTTT	CASSSEGGRNTGELFF
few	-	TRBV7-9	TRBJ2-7	TGTGCCAGCAGCCACAGGGTGGGGGTGAGCTACGAGCAGTACTTC	CASSHRVGVSYEQYF
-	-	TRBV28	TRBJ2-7	TGTGCCAGCAGTCCCCACCGTTGGGACGAGCAGTACTTC	CASSPHRWDEQYF
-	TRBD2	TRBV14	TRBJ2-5	TGTGCCAGCAGCCTTAAATCTAAGGGGCTAGCGGGAATGTACCAAGAGACCCAGTACTTC	CASSLKSKGLAGMYQETQYF
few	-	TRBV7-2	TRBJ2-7	TGTGCCAGCAGCTTAAATAGTGGGCCCTACGAGCAGTACTTC	CASSLNSGPYEQYF
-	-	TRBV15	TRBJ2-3	TGTGCCACCAGCAAGAGAGCAGGCGGCGTCACAGATACGCAGTATTTT	CATSKRAGGVTDTQYF
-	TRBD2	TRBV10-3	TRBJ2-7	TGTGCCATCAGTGATCGGCGGGGGGGCGTTTACGAGCAGTACTTC	CAISDRRGGVYEQYF
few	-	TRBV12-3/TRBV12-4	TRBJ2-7	TGTGCCAGCAGTTTCCTACAGACCTCCTACGAGCAGTACTTC	CASSFLQTSYEQYF
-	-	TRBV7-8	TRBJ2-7	TGTGCCAGCAGCTTAGTGGGCAGTTACCAGTACGAGCAGTACTTC	CASSLVGSYQYEQYF
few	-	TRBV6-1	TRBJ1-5	TGTGCCAGCAGTGAAGGTGTATATCAGCCCCAGCATTTT	CASSEGVYQPQHF
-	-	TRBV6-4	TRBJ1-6	TGTGCCAGCAGTGACTCGAGTAGGAGATCGTTTTGGTCTAGCTCCTATAATTCACCCCTCCACTTT	CASSDSSRRSFWSSSYNSPLHF
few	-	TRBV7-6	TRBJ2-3	TGTGCCAGCAGCTCAGGGGAGTTCACAGATACGCAGTATTTT	CASSSGEFTDTQYF
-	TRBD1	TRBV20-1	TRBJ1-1	TGCAGTGCTAGAGGGACAGGGGAACCTGAAGCTTTCTTT	CSARGTGEPEAFF
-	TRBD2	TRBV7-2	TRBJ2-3	TGTGCCAGCACCACCGGACTAGCGGGGGATACGCAGTATTTT	CASTTGLAGDTQYF
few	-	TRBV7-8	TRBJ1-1	TGTGCCAGCAGCTTATTAGCGGGCACGATGAACACTGAAGCTTTCTTT	CASSLLAGTMNTEAFF
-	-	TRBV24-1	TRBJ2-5	TGTGCCACCAGTAGCTTACAAGAGACCCAGTACTTC	CATSSLQETQYF
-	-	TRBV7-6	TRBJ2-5	TGTGCCAGCAGCTCTGAGGGCGGTGGGAACCAAGAGACCCAGTACTTC	CASSSEGGGNQETQYF
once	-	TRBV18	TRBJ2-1	TGTGCCAGCTCACCAAACCCCGACAGCTCCTACAATGAGCAGTTCTTC	CASSPNPDSSYNEQFF
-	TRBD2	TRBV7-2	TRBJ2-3	TGTGCCAGCAGGCGGGGGGTTTCTAGCACAGATACGCAGTATTTT	CASRRGVSSTDTQYF
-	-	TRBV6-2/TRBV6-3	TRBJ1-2	TGTGCCAGCGGTCGAAGTAGGGCTAACTATGGCTACACCTTC	CASGRSRANYGYTF
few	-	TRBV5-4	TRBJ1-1	TGTGCCAGCAGCTTGGCCGACCACGGGATGAACACTGAAGCTTTCTTT	CASSLADHGMNTEAFF
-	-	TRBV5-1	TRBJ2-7	TGCGCCAGCAGCTCGTCCGTCTACGAGCAGTACTTC	CASSSSVYEQYF
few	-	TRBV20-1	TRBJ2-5	TGCAGCGCAGCTTGGGGACAAGAGACCCAGTACTTC	CSAAWGQETQYF
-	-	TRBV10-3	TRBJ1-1	TGTGCCATCAGTGAGTCCATTTCGGGGAGAGCCGAAGCTTTCTTT	CAISESISGRAEAFF
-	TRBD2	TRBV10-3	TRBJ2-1	TGTGCCATCAGTGAGCTGACTAGCGGGAGATCCAATGAGCAGTTCTTC	CAISELTSGRSNEQFF
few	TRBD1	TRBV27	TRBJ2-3	TGTGCCAGCAGAGCTGGGACAGGCGCTAATAGCACAGATACGCAGTATTTT	CASRAGTGANSTDTQYF
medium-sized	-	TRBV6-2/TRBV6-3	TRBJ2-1	TGTGCCAGCAGTTACGTCTGGAGAGGGGTGGATGAGCAGTTCTTC	CASSYVWRGVDEQFF
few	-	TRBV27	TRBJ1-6	TGTGCCAGTGGACGACTGGCGAGCTCCTATAATTCACCCCTCCACTTT	CASGRLASSYNSPLHF
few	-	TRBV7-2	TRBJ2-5	TGTGCCAGCAGGATGCGCCAGGGTGAGACCCAGTACTTC	CASRMRQGETQYF
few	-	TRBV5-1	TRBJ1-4	TGCGCCAGCAGCTTGGCGGGGTTGTGGGAAAGTGAAAAACTGTTTTTT	CASSLAGLWESEKLFF
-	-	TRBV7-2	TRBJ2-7	TGTGCCAGCAGCCGTACCGGAGGGAACCCCTACGAGCAGTACTTC	CASSRTGGNPYEQYF
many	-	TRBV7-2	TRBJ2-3	TGTGCCAGCAGCCCTCCGGGGTTTAAGACAGATACGCAGTATTTT	CASSPPGFKTDTQYF
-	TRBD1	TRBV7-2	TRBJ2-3	TGTGCCAGCAGACCTACAGGGGCAGATACGCAGTATTTT	CASRPTGADTQYF
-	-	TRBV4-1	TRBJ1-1	TGCGCCAGCAGCCAGGAAAATGAAGCTTTCTTT	CASSQENEAFF
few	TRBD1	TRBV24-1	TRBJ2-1	TGTGCCACCAGTGACACGGGACAGGGAAGAGGCAATGAGCAGTTCTTC	CATSDTGQGRGNEQFF
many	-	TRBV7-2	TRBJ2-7	TGTGCCAGCAGCTTAGTCGGGGGCAAGGGCTACGAGCAGTACTTC	CASSLVGGKGYEQYF
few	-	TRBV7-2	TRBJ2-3	TGTGCCAGCAGCATCTCGGTAGATACGCAGTATTTT	CASSISVDTQYF
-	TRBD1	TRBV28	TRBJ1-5	TGTGCCAGCAGCAAAAGCCGGGACAGGGGGCACAATCAGCCCCAGCATTTT	CASSKSRDRGHNQPQHF
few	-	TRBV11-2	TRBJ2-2	TGTGCCAGCGACCACACTCCCGGGGAGCTGTTTTTT	CASDHTPGELFF
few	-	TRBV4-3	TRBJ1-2	TGCGCCAGCAGCCAAGATGGAGGGAATAACTATGGCTACACCTTC	CASSQDGGNNYGYTF
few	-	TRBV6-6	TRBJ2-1	TGTGCCAGCCTGCGCCAGTTCTACAATGAGCAGTTCTTC	CASLRQFYNEQFF
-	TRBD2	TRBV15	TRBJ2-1	TGTGCCACCAGCAGATCGCCGACTAGCGGGAGGGGTGAGCAGTTCTTC	CATSRSPTSGRGEQFF
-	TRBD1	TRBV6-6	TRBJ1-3	TGTGCCAGCAACCGACAGGGCCTCTCCTCCTACTCTGGAAACACCATATATTTT	CASNRQGLSSYSGNTIYF
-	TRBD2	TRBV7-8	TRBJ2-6	TGTGCCAGCAGCTTCGGGCTAGCGGGAGCCGGGGCCAACGTCCTGACTTTC	CASSFGLAGAGANVLTF
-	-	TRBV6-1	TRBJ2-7	TGTGCCAGCAGTGAAGCAGGCTTTGGAGGGGAGCAGTACTTC	CASSEAGFGGEQYF
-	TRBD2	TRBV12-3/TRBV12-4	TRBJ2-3	TGTGCCAGCACCTCGTCGGGACTAGCGTTGGGGTCGGACACGCAGTATTTT	CASTSSGLALGSDTQYF
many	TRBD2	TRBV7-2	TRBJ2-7	TGTGCCAGCAGCTTAGCTTCTAGCGGGAGGACCCTCTCCTACGAGCAGTACTTC	CASSLASSGRTLSYEQYF
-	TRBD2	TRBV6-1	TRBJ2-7	TGTGCCAGCAGTGAAGGCGGGACTAGCTCGAAGCAGTACTTC	CASSEGGTSSKQYF
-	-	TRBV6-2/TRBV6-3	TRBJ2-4	TGTGCCAGCAGTTACAACAGGGAAAACATTCAGTACTTC	CASSYNRENIQYF
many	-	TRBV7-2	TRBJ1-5	TGTGCCAGCAGCCCAAGGGCCGACCCCGACCAGCCCCAGCATTTT	CASSPRADPDQPQHF